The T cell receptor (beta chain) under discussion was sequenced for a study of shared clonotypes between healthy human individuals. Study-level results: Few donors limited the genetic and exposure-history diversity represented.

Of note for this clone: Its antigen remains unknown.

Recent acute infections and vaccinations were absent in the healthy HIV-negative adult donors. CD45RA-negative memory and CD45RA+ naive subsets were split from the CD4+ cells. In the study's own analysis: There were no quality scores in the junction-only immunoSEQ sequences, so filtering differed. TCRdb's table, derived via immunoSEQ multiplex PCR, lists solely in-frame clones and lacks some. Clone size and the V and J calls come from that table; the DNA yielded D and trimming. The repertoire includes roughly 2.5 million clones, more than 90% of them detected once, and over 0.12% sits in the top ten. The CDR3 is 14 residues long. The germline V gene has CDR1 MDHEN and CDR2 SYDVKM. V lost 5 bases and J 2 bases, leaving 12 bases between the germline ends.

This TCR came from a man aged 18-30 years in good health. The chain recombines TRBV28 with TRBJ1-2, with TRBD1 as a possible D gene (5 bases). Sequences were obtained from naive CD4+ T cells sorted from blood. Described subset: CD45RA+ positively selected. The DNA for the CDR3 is TGTGCCAGCAGTCCCTCCGGGACGAACTATGGCTACACCTTC. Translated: CASSPSGTNYGYTF.